This entry features one TCR beta chain sequence. In the original analysis: By means of reference gene primer amplification, nucleated cell counts were estimated. Using immunoSEQ multiplex PCR, the repertoire was profiled, and TCRdb retains in-frame clones only, with some absent. That table supplies the V and J calls and clone size; D and trimming were determined from the DNA. The table has roughly 400,000 clones, around 90% seen once. This sample was taken from a study of blood T cell repertoires in COVID-19. Study-wide context: The samples span acute and convalescent COVID-19 from the United States, Italy and Spain.

The germline V gene has CDR1 DFQATT and CDR2 SNEGSKA (reference sequence). Deletions cut 3 bases from V and 0 bases from J, with 12 bases between. The CDR3 length is 14 residues. The study assigned cohorts using participant-reported clinical history. Sequenced material: PBMCs or T cells enriched from blood (not recorded which). This TCR was sampled from a man between 18 and 35 years old who had recovered from COVID-19. This rearrangement joins TRBV20-1 to TRBJ2-7; the D gene is possibly TRBD1 (5 bases). CDR3 bases: TGCAGTGCTAGTGGGGCTTTCCTCTCCTACGAGCAGTACTTC. It encodes CSASGAFLSYEQYF.